This T cell receptor (beta chain) was sequenced during a study of long-term antiretroviral therapy in people with HIV. Turning to the study itself: The earliest samples came from an era when ART typically awaited falling CD4 counts.

An immunoSEQ assay, version v3.0, was performed at survey level. Sequencing used immunoSEQ multiplex PCR; TCRdb keeps in-frame clones, though not all of them. In the table there are 20,000 or so clones, about four fifths of which are singletons. With 5 bases clipped from V and 1 base from J, the junction kept 3 bases outside the gene matches. The V gene's germline CDR1 is LGHNT and CDR2 FRNRAP. The CDR3 covers 14 residues. At minimum, one pre-ART and two post-ART PBMC samples were obtained from each donor. The chain joins TRBV12-5 to TRBJ1-1; 8 bases match TRBD1. This TCR derives from a man in his late teens or twenties with HIV. Sequences were derived from unsorted PBMCs, sampled at the start of antiretroviral therapy, before treatment. The CDR3 nucleotides are TGTGCTAGTGGTCCGACAGGGGCGAACACTGAAGCTTTCTTT. This sequence encodes CASGPTGANTEAFF.